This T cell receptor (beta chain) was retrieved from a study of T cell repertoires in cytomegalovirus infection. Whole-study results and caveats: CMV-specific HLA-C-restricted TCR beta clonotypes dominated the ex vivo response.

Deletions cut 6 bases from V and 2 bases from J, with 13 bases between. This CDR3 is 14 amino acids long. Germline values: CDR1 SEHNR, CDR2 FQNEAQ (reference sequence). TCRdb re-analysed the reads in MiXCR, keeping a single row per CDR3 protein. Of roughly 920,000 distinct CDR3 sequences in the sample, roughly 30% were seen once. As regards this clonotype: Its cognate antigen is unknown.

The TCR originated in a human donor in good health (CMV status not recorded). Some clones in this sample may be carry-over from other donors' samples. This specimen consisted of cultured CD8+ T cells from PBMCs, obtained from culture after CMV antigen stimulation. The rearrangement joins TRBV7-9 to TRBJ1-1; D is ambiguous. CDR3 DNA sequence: TGTGCCAGCAGACCTGGACGGACTAACACTGAAGCTTTCTTT. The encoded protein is CASRPGRTNTEAFF. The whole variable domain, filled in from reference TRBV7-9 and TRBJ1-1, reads DTGVSQNPRHKITKRGQNVTFRCDPISEHNRLYWYRQTLGQGPEFLTYFQNEAQLEKSRLLSDRFSAERPKGSFSTLEIQRTEQGDSAMYLCASRPGRTNTEAFFGQGTRLTVV.